This T cell receptor (beta chain) was captured in a study of memory CD4+ T cells and cytomegalovirus serostatus. General study findings and limits: About 40% of the 164 known CMV-associated TCRbeta sequences appeared in CD4+ memory. A US-trained random forest predicted CMV serostatus with median AUC about 0.92.

Worth noting for this clone: The antigen is not known.

Single viable CD3+CD4+CD8-CD45RO+ cells were sorted as the memory CD4+ T cells. Profiled with immunoSEQ multiplex PCR; TCRdb holds only in-frame clones, not every one. The sample has under 80,000 clones; 60% to 80% are singletons. Deletions cut 3 bases from V and 8 bases from J, with 10 bases between. Germline loops: CDR1 SGHAT, CDR2 FQNNGV. The CDR3 sequence is 12 residues long. V and J are TRBV11-2 and TRBJ1-1, with D possibly being TRBD1 (6 bases). This clonotype originated in an adult in good health and CMV-seropositive. The sequenced sample was memory CD4+ T cells from blood. CDR3 amino acids: CASSLATGEAFF. CDR3 bases: TGTGCCAGCAGCTTGGCGACAGGAGAAGCTTTCTTT.